The rows below give T cell receptor beta chains drawn from one sample of a study of blood T cells in healthy people across ages. TCRdb called the 5' RACE reads again in MiXCR, with one record for every CDR3 protein. Of fewer than 1 million distinct CDR3 sequences in the sample, around two fifths were seen once. Sample: blood. Source of these receptors: a man in his 60s in good health. Each CDR3 is given with its conserved first and last residue. The D gene is left open where the match is weak. The size field is filled for only some rows; it gives once, few, many or a size class.

>16|TRBJ2-1|TRBV20-1|TRBD2|-
TGCAGTGCTAGAGCTAGCGGGGATTTCTCCTACAATGAGCAGTTCTTC
CSARASGDFSYNEQFF
>18|TRBJ1-2|TRBV29-1|TRBD1|few
TGCAGCGTTGAAAGAGAGAGGCAGGGGGACCGGAACGGATATGGCTACACCTTC
CSVERERQGDRNGYGYTF
>15|TRBJ2-7|TRBV6-2/TRBV6-3|TRBD2|-
TGTGCCAGCAGTTACGAGGCGGGGGTAACCTACGAGCAGTACTTC
CASSYEAGVTYEQYF
>14|TRBJ1-5|TRBV20-1|-|few
TGCAGTGTAAAAGGGAGGGGCTGGGATCAGCCCCAGCATTTT
CSVKGRGWDQPQHF
>16|TRBJ2-2|TRBV3-1|-|-
TGTGCCAGCAGCCAAAGGACGGACGCGAACACCGGGGAGCTGTTTTTT
CASSQRTDANTGELFF
>14|TRBJ1-5|TRBV6-4|-|-
TGTGCCAGCAGTCCGAGGGCAGGGATTCAGCCCCAGCATTTT
CASSPRAGIQPQHF
>14|TRBJ2-2|TRBV2|-|-
TGTGCCAGCAGTGTCCAGGACCTCGGCGGGGAGCTGTTTTTT
CASSVQDLGGELFF
>15|TRBJ1-1|TRBV30|TRBD1|few
TGTGCCTGGAGTGCAAGGACAGGGTGGAACACTGAAGCTTTCTTT
CAWSARTGWNTEAFF
>12|TRBJ2-2|TRBV25-1|-|-
TGTGCCAGCAGTGAATACACCGGGGAGCTGTTTTTT
CASSEYTGELFF
>11|TRBJ2-2|TRBV24-1|-|-
TGTGCCACCGGACTCACCGGGGAGCTGTTTTTT
CATGLTGELFF
>15|TRBJ2-3|TRBV4-3|TRBD1|few
TGCGCCAGCAGCCATGGGACAGGGGGCATAGATACGCAGTATTTT
CASSHGTGGIDTQYF
>16|TRBJ2-5|TRBV11-1|TRBD2|few
TGTGCCAGCAGCTCGACCGGGACTAGCGACCAAGAGACCCAGTACTTC
CASSSTGTSDQETQYF
>14|TRBJ1-4|TRBV7-9|-|-
TGTGCCAGCTCCTCGAATCAGATAAATGAAAAACTGTTTTTT
CASSSNQINEKLFF
>16|TRBJ2-5|TRBV10-1|TRBD1|few
TGCGCCAGCAGTGAGTCCACAGGGGTAGGGTCAGAGACCCAGTACTTC
CASSESTGVGSETQYF
>14|TRBJ1-5|TRBV15|-|-
TGTGCCACCAGCATAACAGGGCCCCATCAGCCCCAGCATTTT
CATSITGPHQPQHF
>19|TRBJ1-5|TRBV4-1|-|-
TGCGCCAGCAGCCAAGATCCGGCCCATACCAAAGGCGGAAATCAGCCCCAGCATTTT
CASSQDPAHTKGGNQPQHF
>16|TRBJ2-5|TRBV4-3|TRBD2|many
TGCGCCAGCAGCCAAGATCCTCTAGCGGGGCAAGAGACCCAGTACTTC
CASSQDPLAGQETQYF
>15|TRBJ1-4|TRBV9|TRBD1|-
TGTGCCAGCAGCGTAGCGGGACAGGGTAGTGAAAAACTGTTTTTT
CASSVAGQGSEKLFF
>14|TRBJ2-4|TRBV7-2|TRBD2|-
TGTGCCAGCAGCTTGACCCAGCGGGGAAACATTCAGTACTTC
CASSLTQRGNIQYF
>15|TRBJ2-7|TRBV25-1|-|many
TGTGCCAGCAGTGCCCGGGACCTTATTTTGGGGGAGCAGTACTTC
CASSARDLILGEQYF
>11|TRBJ2-1|TRBV30|-|-
TGTGCCGGGAGTGCCCAGGCCGAGCAGTTCTTC
CAGSAQAEQFF
>14|TRBJ2-5|TRBV6-6|-|-
TGTGCCAGCAACCCCGTTAGGGGGAGCCCGACCCAGTACTTC
CASNPVRGSPTQYF
>12|TRBJ1-4|TRBV20-1|-|-
TGCAGTGTCCGGGGCCCCGGCGAAAAACTGTTTTTT
CSVRGPGEKLFF
>16|TRBJ2-1|TRBV2|-|-
TGTGCCAGTCGGGACGGACTCTCGAGCTCCTACAATGAGCAGTTCTTC
CASRDGLSSSYNEQFF
>13|TRBJ1-4|TRBV20-1|TRBD1|-
TGCAGTGCTAGAGATACAGGGGTCGAAAAACTGTTTTTT
CSARDTGVEKLFF
>16|TRBJ2-5|TRBV5-1|TRBD2|-
TGCGCCAGCAGCTCATTTAGCGGGGGGGCCCAAGAGACCCAGTACTTC
CASSSFSGGAQETQYF
>13|TRBJ2-7|TRBV13|-|many
TGTGCCAGCAACAAGGACGGGGCCTACGAGCAGTACTTC
CASNKDGAYEQYF
>13|TRBJ1-1|TRBV3-1|TRBD1|once
TGTGCCAGCAGCCAAGCAGACAGGGTCAAAGCTTTCTTT
CASSQADRVKAFF
>14|TRBJ2-7|TRBV28|-|-
TGTGCCAGCAGTCCACAGGATCTGGGATACGAGCAGTACTTC
CASSPQDLGYEQYF
>15|TRBJ2-1|TRBV6-2/TRBV6-3|-|few
TGTGCCAGCAGTTATTGGCCGAGCTCCTACAATGAGCAGTTCTTC
CASSYWPSSYNEQFF
>17|TRBJ1-6|TRBV15|-|-
TGTGCCACCAGCAGAGATCTTCCGGGGGGAAAAGGATCACCCCTCCACTTT
CATSRDLPGGKGSPLHF
>14|TRBJ2-1|TRBV3-1|-|-
TGTGCCAGCAGCCAAGTGACGGGGGGCCATGAGCAGTTCTTC
CASSQVTGGHEQFF
>19|TRBJ2-1|TRBV10-3|TRBD2|-
TGTGCCATCAGTTATGGACTAGCGGGGGGCCCCCACTCCTACAATGAGCAGTTCTTC
CAISYGLAGGPHSYNEQFF
>15|TRBJ1-2|TRBV18|TRBD1|-
TGTGCCAGCTCACTTGGACAGGGTGGTAACTATGGCTACACCTTC
CASSLGQGGNYGYTF
>13|TRBJ2-5|TRBV2|-|few
TGTGCCAGCAGTGAATTGGGGATGGAGACCCAGTACTTC
CASSELGMETQYF
>14|TRBJ2-7|TRBV3-1|-|-
TGTGCCAGCAGCCAAGGGGGGGCTGGCTACGAGCAGTACTTC
CASSQGGAGYEQYF
>14|TRBJ2-3|TRBV11-2|-|-
TGTGCCAGCAGCAACGGACCGTACACAGATACGCAGTATTTT
CASSNGPYTDTQYF
>14|TRBJ2-5|TRBV14|TRBD1|-
TGTGCCAGCAGCCAAGTCAGGGGGCGAGAGACCCAGTACTTC
CASSQVRGRETQYF
>14|TRBJ1-6|TRBV29-1|-|-
TGCAGCGTCGTAACCGGGACGGGGAATTCACCCCTCCACTTT
CSVVTGTGNSPLHF
>15|TRBJ2-1|TRBV28|-|medium-sized
TGTGCCAGCAGGGAAGACAGTAGCTCCTACAATGAGCAGTTCTTC
CASREDSSSYNEQFF
>12|TRBJ2-1|TRBV5-1|-|-
TGCGCCAGCAGCTTAGGTGAGGATGAGCAGTTCTTC
CASSLGEDEQFF
>16|TRBJ1-2|TRBV7-2|-|-
TGTGCCAGCAGCTTAGGGGGGGCAGGAACTAACTATGGCTACACCTTC
CASSLGGAGTNYGYTF
>16|TRBJ2-2|TRBV7-2|-|-
TGTGCCAGCAGAAATGCCCCCGTCATGGGGACCGGGGAGCTGTTTTTT
CASRNAPVMGTGELFF
>14|TRBJ2-7|TRBV6-2/TRBV6-3|TRBD1|-
TGTGCCAGCGAGGACAGGGGGCTTTACAATGAGCAGTACTTC
CASEDRGLYNEQYF
>13|TRBJ2-1|TRBV30|-|few
TGTGCCTCCCAGACGACGGGTACCAATGAGCAGTTCTTC
CASQTTGTNEQFF
>17|TRBJ2-5|TRBV2|TRBD2|-
TGTGCCAGCAGTGAACGGGGTGGCGGGAGTGGCTACAATGATCAGTACTTC
CASSERGGGSGYNDQYF
>14|TRBJ2-1|TRBV3-1|TRBD1|few
TGTGCCAGCAGCCACGGACAGGGGGGGAGTGAGCAGTTCTTC
CASSHGQGGSEQFF
>17|TRBJ2-4|TRBV20-1|TRBD2|-
TGCAGTGCTAGACCCAGCGGGGGGTCACTAGCCAAAAGCATTCAGTACTTC
CSARPSGGSLAKSIQYF
>16|TRBJ1-4|TRBV6-2/TRBV6-3|-|-
TGTGCCAGCAGTTACTCGCCCCGGCGTACTAATGAAAAACTGTTTTTT
CASSYSPRRTNEKLFF
>12|TRBJ2-5|TRBV6-2/TRBV6-3|-|few
TGTGCCAGCAGAAGACCCCAAGAGACCCAGTACTTC
CASRRPQETQYF